This section outlines one T cell receptor (beta chain) sequence together with its context. Its matching antigen is unknown. CDR1 is MDHEN, CDR2 SYDVKM, per germline. The length of the CDR3 is 14 residues. The V and J ends lost 6 bases and 5 bases, in that order; junction bases with no gene match: 7. The data derive from a study of cytotoxic CD8 clonotypes in ibrutinib-treated CLL. Study at large: Among the patients, around 10 presented as relapsed/refractory and around 16 as treatment-naive; around 18 showed unmutated IGHV. Regarding the study as a whole: Clonality was higher at baseline than in age-matched healthy donors and tracked circulating CD8+ T-cell counts. Clonality climbed at ibrutinib response, then dropped toward baseline at progression.

The planned depth of sequencing spanned 1 in 200,000 to 1 in 1 million T cells. Using immunoSEQ multiplex PCR, the repertoire was profiled, and TCRdb retains in-frame clones only, with some absent. The table lists some 150,000 clones, about 80% of them singletons. Sequences were derived from PBMCs, sampled after 24 months of ibrutinib treatment. The chain combines TRBV28 with TRBJ2-5, with 9 positions matching TRBD2. The sequence was obtained from a human donor with chronic lymphocytic leukemia. CDR3 sequence: CASSIAGEWETQYF. DNA of the CDR3: TGTGCCAGCAGCATAGCGGGAGAGTGGGAGACCCAGTACTTC.